One sample yielded the 8 T cell receptor beta chains listed below, sequenced in a study of control samples from healthy donors and cancer patients. Profiled with immunoSEQ multiplex PCR; TCRdb holds only in-frame clones, not every one. The table lists some 150,000 clones, approximately 92% of them singletons. Sequencing was performed on blood. The source of these receptors is a man under 40 in good health.

This chain joins TRBV5-4 and TRBJ2-2, with 8 positions matching TRBD2. Losses at the gene ends were 4 bases for V and 1 base for J; bases not matched to a gene: 6. The germline V gene has CDR1 SGHNT and CDR2 YYREEE (reference sequence). The CDR3 contains 16 residues. CDR3 loop: CASSPRAGGNTGELFF. CDR3 DNA: TGTGCCAGCAGCCCGAGGGCGGGGGGGAACACCGGGGAGCTGTTTTTT.

The chain joins TRBV6-2 or TRBV6-3 to TRBJ2-1; TRBD2 matches 9 bases. Germline V gene lookup returns CDR1 MNHEY and CDR2 SVGEGT. V lost 6 bases to trimming and J lost 8 bases; unmatched junction nucleotides: 8. The CDR3 length is 14 residues. The DNA of the CDR3 is TGTGCCAGCAGCAACCCGGGACTAGCACATGAGCAGTTCTTC. This translates into CASSNPGLAHEQFF.

The gene calls are TRBV5-6 and TRBJ2-1; D is unresolved. Germline V CDR1 and CDR2: SGHDT, YYEEEE. Trimming left V 3 bases short and J 3 bases short, with 7 bases between. This CDR3 spans 13 amino acids. The CDR3 region has the DNA TGTGCCAGCAGCTGGAACGTCTACAATGAGCAGTTCTTC. It codes for CASSWNVYNEQFF.

This rearrangement joins TRBV7-9 to TRBJ2-7, with 7 positions matching TRBD2. The V and J ends lost 1 base and 5 bases, in that order; junction bases with no gene match: 2. Germline CDR1 SEHNR, CDR2 FQNEAQ (reference sequence). This CDR3 is built from 13 residues. CDR3 sequence: CASSLGTRDEQYF. CDR3 DNA: TGTGCCAGCAGCTTAGGGACTAGGGACGAGCAGTACTTC.

The chain is built from TRBV5-6 and TRBJ1-1, with D tentatively TRBD1 (6 bases). CDR3 size: 13 residues. V shed 1 base and J shed 5 bases, with 9 bases lying between them. Germline values: CDR1 SGHDT, CDR2 YYEEEE. The chain's CDR3 is CASSLYRATEAFF. The CDR3 coding sequence is TGTGCCAGCAGCTTGTACAGGGCTACTGAAGCTTTCTTT.

This clone appeared a single time. This chain joins TRBV7-9 and TRBJ2-3; the D gene is possibly TRBD2 (5 bases). The germline V gene encodes CDR1 SEHNR and CDR2 FQNEAQ (reference sequence). The CDR3 spans 15 residues. V was trimmed by 6 bases and J by 3 bases, leaving 16 bases between them. CDR3 sequence reads: CASRGVGGLTDTQYF. The DNA of the CDR3 is TGTGCCAGCAGGGGCGTAGGAGGCTTGACAGATACGCAGTATTTT.

V usage is TRBV5-8 and J usage is TRBJ1-2; D remains ambiguous. Germline-derived CDR1 and CDR2 are SGHTS and YDEGEE. Trimming cost V 2 bases and J 5 bases, with 7 bases left between them. This CDR3 contains 12 residues. The CDR3 DNA reads as TGTGCCAGCAGCTTTGTGGGGTATGGCTACACCTTC. Its protein product is CASSFVGYGYTF.

The CDR3 sequence is CASSTVLTGTGGEKLFF. DNA of the CDR3: TGCGCCAGCAGCACCGTATTAACAGGGACGGGGGGTGAAAAACTGTTTTTT. The chain is built from TRBV5-1 and TRBJ1-4; D is perhaps TRBD1 (6 bases). CDR1 and CDR2 from the germline V gene are SGHRS and YFSETQ. The CDR3 runs to 17 residues. V was trimmed by 4 bases and J by 7 bases, leaving 23 bases between them.